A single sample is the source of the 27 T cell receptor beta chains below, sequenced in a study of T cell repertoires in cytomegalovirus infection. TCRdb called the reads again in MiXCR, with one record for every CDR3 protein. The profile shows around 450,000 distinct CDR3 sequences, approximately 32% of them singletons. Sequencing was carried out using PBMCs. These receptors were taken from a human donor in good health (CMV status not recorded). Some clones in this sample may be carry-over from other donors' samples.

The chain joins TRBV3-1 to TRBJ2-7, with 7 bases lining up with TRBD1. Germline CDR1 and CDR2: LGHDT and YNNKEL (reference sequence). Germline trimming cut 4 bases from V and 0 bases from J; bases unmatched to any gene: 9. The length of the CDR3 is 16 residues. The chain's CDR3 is CASSRRTGAFSYEQYF. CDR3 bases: TGTGCCAGCAGCCGCAGGACAGGCGCCTTCTCCTACGAGCAGTACTTC.

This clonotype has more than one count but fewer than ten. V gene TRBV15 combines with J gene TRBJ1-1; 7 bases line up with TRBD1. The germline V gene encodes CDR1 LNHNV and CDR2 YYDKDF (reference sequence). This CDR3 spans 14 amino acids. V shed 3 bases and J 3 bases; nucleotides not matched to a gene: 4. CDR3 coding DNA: TGTGCCACCAGCAGCTACAGGGGAGACACTGAAGCTTTCTTT. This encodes CATSSYRGDTEAFF.

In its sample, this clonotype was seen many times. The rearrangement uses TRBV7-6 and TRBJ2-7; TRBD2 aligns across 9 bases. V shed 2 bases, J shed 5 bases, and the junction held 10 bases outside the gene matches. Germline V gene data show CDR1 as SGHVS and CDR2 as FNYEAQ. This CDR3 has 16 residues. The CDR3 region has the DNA TGTGCCAGCAGCTTAATCAGCGGGGGGACACCTAACGAGCAGTACTTC. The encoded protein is CASSLISGGTPNEQYF.

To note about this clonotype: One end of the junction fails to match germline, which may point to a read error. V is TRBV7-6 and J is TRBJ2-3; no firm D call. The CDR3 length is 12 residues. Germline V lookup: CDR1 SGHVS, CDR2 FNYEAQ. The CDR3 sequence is CASSQATNTQYF. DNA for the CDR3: TGTGCCAGCAGCCAAGCCACAAATACGCAGTATTTT.

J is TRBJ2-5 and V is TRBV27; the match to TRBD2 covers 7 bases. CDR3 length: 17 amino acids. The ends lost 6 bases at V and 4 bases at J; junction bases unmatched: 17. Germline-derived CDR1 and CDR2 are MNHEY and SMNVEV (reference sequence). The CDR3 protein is CASSPSGEYGPGETQYF. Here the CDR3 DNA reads TGTGCCAGCAGCCCCAGCGGGGAATACGGGCCAGGAGAGACCCAGTACTTC.

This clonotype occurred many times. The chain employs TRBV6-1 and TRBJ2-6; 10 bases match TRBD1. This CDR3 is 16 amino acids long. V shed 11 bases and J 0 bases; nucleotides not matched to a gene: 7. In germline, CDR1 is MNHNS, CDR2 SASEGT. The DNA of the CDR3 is TGTGCCGCGCGGAGGACAGGGGGCTCTGGGGCCAACGTCCTGACTTTC. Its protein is CAARRTGGSGANVLTF.

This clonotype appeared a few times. CDR3 sequence reads: CASSQDIPRTGAGNTIYF. In DNA form, the CDR3 reads TGCGCCAGCAGCCAAGATATACCCCGGACAGGGGCTGGAAACACCATATATTTT. The V and J genes are TRBV4-3 and TRBJ1-3; 9 bases match TRBD1. The V segment lost 0 bases and the J segment 2 bases; nucleotides outside the gene matches: 8. Per the germline V gene, CDR1 is LGHNA and CDR2 is YSLEER. The CDR3 contains 18 residues.

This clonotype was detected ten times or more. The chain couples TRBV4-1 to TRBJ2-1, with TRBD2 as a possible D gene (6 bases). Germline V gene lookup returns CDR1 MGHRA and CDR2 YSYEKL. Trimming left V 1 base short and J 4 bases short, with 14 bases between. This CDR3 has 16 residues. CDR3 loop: CASSQVGLAEYNEQFF. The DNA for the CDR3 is TGCGCCAGCAGCCAAGTGGGTTTAGCGGAATACAATGAGCAGTTCTTC.

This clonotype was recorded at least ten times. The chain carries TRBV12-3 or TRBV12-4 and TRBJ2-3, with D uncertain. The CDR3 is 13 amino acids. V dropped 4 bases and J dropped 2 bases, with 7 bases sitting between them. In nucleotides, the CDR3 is TGTGCCAGCAGTTCCTTTACCACAGATACGCAGTATTTT. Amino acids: CASSSFTTDTQYF.

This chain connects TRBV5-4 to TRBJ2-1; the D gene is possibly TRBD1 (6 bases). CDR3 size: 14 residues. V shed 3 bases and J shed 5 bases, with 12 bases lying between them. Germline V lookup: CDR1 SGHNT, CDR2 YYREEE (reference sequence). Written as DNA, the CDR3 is TGTGCCAGCAGCTCCCTCTCAGGGGACAATGAGCAGTTCTTC. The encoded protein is CASSSLSGDNEQFF. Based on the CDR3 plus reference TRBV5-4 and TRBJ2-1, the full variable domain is ETGVTQSPTHLIKTRGQQVTLRCSSQSGHNTVSWYQQALGQGPQFIFQYYREEENGRGNFPPRFSGLQFPNYSSELNVNALELDDSALYLCASSSLSGDNEQFFGPGTRLTVL.

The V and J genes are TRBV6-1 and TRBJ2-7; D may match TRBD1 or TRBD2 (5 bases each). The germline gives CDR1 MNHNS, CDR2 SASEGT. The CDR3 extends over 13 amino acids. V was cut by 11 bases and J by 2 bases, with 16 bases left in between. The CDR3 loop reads CASAELGPYEQYF. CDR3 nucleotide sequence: TGTGCCTCTGCGGAGCTGGGACCCTACGAGCAGTACTTC.

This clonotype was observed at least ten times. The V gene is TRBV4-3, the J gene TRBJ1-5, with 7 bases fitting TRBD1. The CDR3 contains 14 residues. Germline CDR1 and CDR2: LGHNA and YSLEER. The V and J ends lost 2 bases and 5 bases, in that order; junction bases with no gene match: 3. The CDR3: CASSQNRGYQPQHF. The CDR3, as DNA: TGCGCCAGCAGCCAAAACAGGGGTTATCAGCCCCAGCATTTT.

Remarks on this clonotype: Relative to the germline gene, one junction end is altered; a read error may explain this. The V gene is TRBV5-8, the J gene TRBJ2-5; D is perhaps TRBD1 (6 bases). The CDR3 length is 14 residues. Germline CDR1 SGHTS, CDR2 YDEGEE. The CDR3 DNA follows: TGTGCCAACAGCTTGGGGGCAGCTAAAGAGACCCAGTACTTC. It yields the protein CANSLGAAKETQYF.

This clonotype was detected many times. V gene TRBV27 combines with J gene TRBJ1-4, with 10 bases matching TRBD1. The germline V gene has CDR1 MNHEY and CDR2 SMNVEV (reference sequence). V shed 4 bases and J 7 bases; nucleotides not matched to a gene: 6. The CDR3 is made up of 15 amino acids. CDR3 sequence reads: CASSYSGQGIEKLFF. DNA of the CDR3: TGTGCCAGCAGTTACTCGGGACAGGGGATTGAAAAACTGTTTTTT.

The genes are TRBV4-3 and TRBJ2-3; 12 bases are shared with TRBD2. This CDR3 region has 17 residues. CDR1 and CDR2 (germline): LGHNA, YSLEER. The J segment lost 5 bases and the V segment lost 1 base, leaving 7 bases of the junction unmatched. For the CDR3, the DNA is TGCGCCAGCAGCCAAGGCCTAGCGGGGGGGCCAGGAGATACGCAGTATTTT. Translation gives CASSQGLAGGPGDTQYF.

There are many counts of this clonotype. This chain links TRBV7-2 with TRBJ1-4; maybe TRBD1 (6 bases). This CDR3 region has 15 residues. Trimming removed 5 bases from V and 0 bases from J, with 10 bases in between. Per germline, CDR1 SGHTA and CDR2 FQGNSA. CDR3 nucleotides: TGTGCCAGCAGCAGGGGGGCCACAACTAATGAAAAACTGTTTTTT. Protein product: CASSRGATTNEKLFF.

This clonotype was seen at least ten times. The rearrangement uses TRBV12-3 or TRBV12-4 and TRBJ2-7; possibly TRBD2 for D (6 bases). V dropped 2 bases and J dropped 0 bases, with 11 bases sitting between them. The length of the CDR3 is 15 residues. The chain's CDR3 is CASSLRRGLSYEQYF. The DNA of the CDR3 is TGTGCCAGCAGTTTACGTAGGGGACTCTCCTACGAGCAGTACTTC.

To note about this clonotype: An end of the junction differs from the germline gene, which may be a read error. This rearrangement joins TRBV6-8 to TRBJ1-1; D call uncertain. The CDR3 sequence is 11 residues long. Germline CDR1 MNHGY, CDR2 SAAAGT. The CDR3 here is CASLLGQAAFW. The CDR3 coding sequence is TGTGCCAGCCTCCTTGGGCAGGCAGCTTTCTGG.

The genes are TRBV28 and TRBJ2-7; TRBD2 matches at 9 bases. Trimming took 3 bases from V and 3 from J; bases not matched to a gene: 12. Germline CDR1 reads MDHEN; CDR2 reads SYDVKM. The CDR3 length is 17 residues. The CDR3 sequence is CASSFLSGGLNHYEQYF. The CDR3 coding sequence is TGTGCCAGCAGTTTCCTTAGCGGGGGATTAAACCACTACGAGCAGTACTTC.

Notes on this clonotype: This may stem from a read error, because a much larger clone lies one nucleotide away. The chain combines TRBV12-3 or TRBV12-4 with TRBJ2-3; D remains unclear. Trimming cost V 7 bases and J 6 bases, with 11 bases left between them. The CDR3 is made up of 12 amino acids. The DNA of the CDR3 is TGTGCCAGCATTCCCGTGGGGGATACGCAGTATTTT. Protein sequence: CASIPVGDTQYF.

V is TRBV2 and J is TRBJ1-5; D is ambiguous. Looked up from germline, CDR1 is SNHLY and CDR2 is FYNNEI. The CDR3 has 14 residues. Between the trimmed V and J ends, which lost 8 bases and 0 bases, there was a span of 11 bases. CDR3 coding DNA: TGTGCCAGCGCGGCCAGCCATAGCAATCAGCCCCAGCATTTT. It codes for CASAASHSNQPQHF. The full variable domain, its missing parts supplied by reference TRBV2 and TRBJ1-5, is EPEVTQTPSHQVTQMGQEVILRCVPISNHLYFYWYRQILGQKVEFLVSFYNNEISEKSEIFDDQFSVERPDGSNFTLKIRSTKLEDSAMYFCASAASHSNQPQHFGDGTRLSIL.

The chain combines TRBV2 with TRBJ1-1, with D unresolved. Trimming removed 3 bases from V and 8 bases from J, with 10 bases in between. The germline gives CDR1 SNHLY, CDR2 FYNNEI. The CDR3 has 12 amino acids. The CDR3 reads CASSDDLWEAFF. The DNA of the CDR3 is TGTGCCAGCAGTGATGACCTTTGGGAAGCTTTCTTT.

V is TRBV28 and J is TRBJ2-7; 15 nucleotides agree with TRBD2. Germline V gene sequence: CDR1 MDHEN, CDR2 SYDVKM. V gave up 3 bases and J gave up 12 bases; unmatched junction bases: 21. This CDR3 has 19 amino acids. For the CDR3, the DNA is TGTGCCAGCAGTTTTGTTGGACTAGCGGGGGGGCATACCCCCTCAGATCTGTACTTC. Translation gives CASSFVGLAGGHTPSDLYF.

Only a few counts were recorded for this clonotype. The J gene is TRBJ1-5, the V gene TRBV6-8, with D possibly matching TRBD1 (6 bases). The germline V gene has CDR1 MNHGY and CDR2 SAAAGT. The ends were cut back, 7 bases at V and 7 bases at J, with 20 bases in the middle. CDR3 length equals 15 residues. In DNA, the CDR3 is TGTGCCAGCACCCCAGCTGGGGGGCCGGGGCAGCCCCAGCATTTT. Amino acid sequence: CASTPAGGPGQPQHF.

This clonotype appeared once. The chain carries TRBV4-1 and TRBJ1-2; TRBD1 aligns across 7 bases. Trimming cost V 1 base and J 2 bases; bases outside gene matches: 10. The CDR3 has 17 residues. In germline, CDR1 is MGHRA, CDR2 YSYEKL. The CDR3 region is CASSQAQGSPLNYGYTF. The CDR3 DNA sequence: TGCGCCAGCAGCCAAGCACAGGGGTCGCCCCTGAACTATGGCTACACCTTC.

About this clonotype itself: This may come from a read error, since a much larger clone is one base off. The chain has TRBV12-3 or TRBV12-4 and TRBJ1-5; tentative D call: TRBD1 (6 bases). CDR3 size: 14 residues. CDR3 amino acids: CACRPGQYNQPQHF. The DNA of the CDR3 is TGTGCCTGCAGACCTGGACAGTACAATCAGCCCCAGCATTTT.

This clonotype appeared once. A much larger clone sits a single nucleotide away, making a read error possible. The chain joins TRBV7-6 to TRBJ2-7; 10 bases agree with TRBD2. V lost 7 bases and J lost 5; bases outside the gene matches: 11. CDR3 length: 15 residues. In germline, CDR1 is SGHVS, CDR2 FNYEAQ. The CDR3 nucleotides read TGTGCCAGCATCCGAACAAGCGGGGGGGCCCACGAGCAGTACTTC. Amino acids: CASIRTSGGAHEQYF. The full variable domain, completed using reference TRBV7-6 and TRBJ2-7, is GAGVSQSPRYKVTKRGQDVALRCDPISGHVSLYWYRQALGQGPEFLTYFNYEAQQDKSGLPNDRFSAERPEGSISTLTIQRTEQRDSAMYRCASIRTSGGAHEQYFGPGTRLTVT.